The next 26 T cell receptor beta chains were all read from a single sample in a study of beta chain features in type 1 diabetes (dated by TCRdb to 2016 to 2018). General study outcomes and caveats: Type 1 diabetes patients showed a moderate but significant shortening of TCRB CDR3 length in all four CD4+ subsets.

Their antigens are not known. Libraries were made using the immunoSEQ multiplex PCR assay. The High Capacity cDNA Reverse Transcription Kit was used to reverse transcribe all of the isolated RNA, meaning that expressed TCRB transcripts were what got sequenced. TCRdb limited this immuneACCESS table to in-frame rearrangements with V and J called. A share of clones is missing; checked studies link under half to unresolved V genes, and the rest is unexplained. Within this sample are roughly 730,000 clones, with 13% of them counted one time only. Clones ranked in the top ten supply roughly 0.022% of the sample. The source material was naive CD4+ T cells from blood. In the paper's terms, the cell subset or site label means: true naive CD4+ T cells. The receptors were sampled from a man aged 18-30 years with type 1 diabetes.

This chain links TRBV7-9 with TRBJ1-5; a possible D gene is TRBD1 (5 bases). V was cut by 5 bases and J by 0 bases, with 14 bases left in between. The CDR3 runs to 16 residues. Germline V gene lookup returns CDR1 SEHNR and CDR2 FQNEAQ (reference sequence). CDR3 DNA: TGTGCCAGCAGCCTCACATGGGGGAATAGCAATCAGCCCCAGCATTTT. Amino acid sequence: CASSLTWGNSNQPQHF.

This chain joins TRBV28 and TRBJ2-3; 8 bases are shared with TRBD1. This CDR3 comprises 17 residues. Germline V lookup: CDR1 MDHEN, CDR2 SYDVKM. V lost 4 bases to trimming and J lost 3 bases; unmatched junction nucleotides: 12. The CDR3 spells CASSSPQQGGGTDTQYF. The CDR3 DNA reads as TGTGCCAGCAGTTCCCCCCAACAGGGGGGTGGGACAGATACGCAGTATTTT.

This clone occurred a few times. The rearrangement links TRBV19 to TRBJ1-1; D unclear. Germline V gene lookup returns CDR1 LNHDA and CDR2 SQIVND (reference sequence). Trimming took 7 bases from V and 4 from J, leaving 10 bases between them. The CDR3 is 12 residues long. DNA for the CDR3: TGTGCCAGTAACAGAGGGTTCACTGAAGCTTTCTTT. Its translation: CASNRGFTEAFF.

This clone turned up a few times. The chain joins TRBV28 to TRBJ1-6; 7 bases match TRBD1. Unmatched junction bases numbered 17, after V lost 2 bases and J lost 13 bases. In germline, CDR1 is MDHEN, CDR2 SYDVKM. This CDR3 is 17 amino acids long. CDR3: CASSLERGQKGRNPLHF. CDR3 DNA sequence: TGTGCCAGCAGTTTAGAACGGGGACAGAAAGGCAGAAATCCCCTCCACTTT.

This clone has only a few counts. The chain recombines TRBV6-1 with TRBJ2-5, with D possibly being TRBD1 (7 bases). V was clipped by 5 bases and J by 5 bases, with 12 bases between them. Per germline, CDR1 MNHNS and CDR2 SASEGT. The CDR3 contains 13 residues. CDR3 nucleotides: TGTGCCAGCAGTACGACAGGGAGGGAGACCCAGTACTTC. Translation: CASSTTGRETQYF.

The J gene is TRBJ1-1, the V gene TRBV2, with TRBD1 identical over 9 bases. Unmatched junction bases numbered 6, after V lost 6 bases and J lost 4 bases. Germline V CDR1 and CDR2: SNHLY, FYNNEI. The CDR3 covers 14 residues. CDR3 residues: CASRLQGAGTEAFF. CDR3 in DNA: TGTGCCAGCAGGCTACAGGGGGCTGGCACTGAAGCTTTCTTT.

The genes are TRBV5-1 and TRBJ2-5; no reliable D call. Trimming took 0 bases from V and 5 from J, leaving 11 bases between them. Germline V gives CDR1 SGHRS, CDR2 YFSETQ. The CDR3 is made up of 14 amino acids. CDR3 sequence (DNA): TGCGCCAGCAGCTTGGACAGCCCTCCGGAGACCCAGTACTTC. It is translated as CASSLDSPPETQYF.

This clone was detected only a few times. The V and J genes are TRBV30 and TRBJ1-2; D unresolved. The length of the CDR3 is 14 residues. V was pared by 2 bases and J by 4 bases, with 14 bases between. CDR1 is GTSNPN and CDR2 is SVGIG in the germline V gene (reference sequence). The CDR3 DNA reads TGTGCCTGGAGTAACAAACAACCCCTCTATGGCTACACCTTC. Its protein product is CAWSNKQPLYGYTF. The full variable domain, its missing parts supplied by reference TRBV30 and TRBJ1-2, is SQTIHQWPATLVQPVGSPLSLECTVEGTSNPNLYWYRQAAGRGLQLLFYSVGIGQISSEVPQNLSASRPQDRQFILSSKKLLLSDSGFYLCAWSNKQPLYGYTFGSGTRLTVV.

The chain employs TRBV30 and TRBJ2-4; D might be TRBD1 or TRBD2, each matching 7 bases. In germline, CDR1 is GTSNPN, CDR2 SVGIG (reference sequence). With 5 bases removed from V and 6 bases from J, the gap between germline ends came to 20 bases. The CDR3 runs 15 residues. This CDR3 is CAWVTNRGGPNIQYF. The CDR3 DNA follows: TGTGCCTGGGTTACCAACAGGGGAGGGCCAAACATTCAGTACTTC. The entire variable domain, with the rest obtained from reference TRBV30 and TRBJ2-4, is as follows: SQTIHQWPATLVQPVGSPLSLECTVEGTSNPNLYWYRQAAGRGLQLLFYSVGIGQISSEVPQNLSASRPQDRQFILSSKKLLLSDSGFYLCAWVTNRGGPNIQYFGAGTRLSVL.

Only a few counts were recorded for this clone. The V gene is TRBV6-5, the J gene TRBJ1-4; 9 positions match TRBD1. V shed 6 bases, J shed 8 bases, and the junction held 7 bases outside the gene matches. CDR3 length equals 14 residues. Germline CDR1 MNHEY, CDR2 SVGAGI. The CDR3 is CASRRTGGGEKLFF. The CDR3 DNA follows: TGTGCCAGCAGACGAACAGGGGGCGGAGAAAAACTGTTTTTT.

The table lists this clone with a few counts. V is TRBV29-1 and J is TRBJ2-7, with D perhaps matching TRBD1 (6 bases). The CDR3 sequence is 12 residues long. Germline V gene lookup returns CDR1 SQVTM and CDR2 ANQGSEA. The V gene lost 6 bases and the J gene lost 2 bases, with 11 bases spanning the gap. DNA of the CDR3: TGCAGCGTAACCAGGGGACCCTACGAGCAGTACTTC. Translating it yields CSVTRGPYEQYF.

V usage is TRBV6-6 and J usage is TRBJ2-7; 8 positions agree with TRBD1. Germline CDR1 reads MNHNY; CDR2 reads SVGAGI (reference sequence). CDR3 length: 14 amino acids. The trim removed 4 bases at V and 4 bases at J, leaving 6 bases unmatched. CDR3 amino acids: CASSFPGGAYEQYF. CDR3 nucleotides: TGTGCCAGCAGTTTCCCAGGGGGCGCATACGAGCAGTACTTC.

Notes on this clone: The junction departs from germline at one end; a sequencing error may be responsible. V and J are TRBV13 and TRBJ2-7; a possible D gene is TRBD1 (6 bases). This CDR3 region has 15 residues. Germline CDR1 is PRHDT and CDR2 is FYEKMQ (reference sequence). The CDR3: CASTLRGTSRLGQYF. CDR3 coding DNA: TGTGCCAGCACCTTAAGGGGGACATCCCGGTTGGGGCAGTACTTC.

This clone occurred a few times. The genes are TRBV7-9 and TRBJ1-4; 8 bases map to TRBD1. The V segment lost 3 bases and the J segment 7 bases; nucleotides outside the gene matches: 4. CDR3 size: 14 residues. Germline assignment: CDR1 SEHNR and CDR2 FQNEAQ (reference sequence). The CDR3 sequence: CASSLGQAVEKLFF. CDR3 nucleotides: TGTGCCAGCAGCTTGGGACAGGCGGTTGAAAAACTGTTTTTT.

A few counts support this clone. The chain carries TRBV6-1 and TRBJ1-2, with D tentatively TRBD1 (5 bases). The V and J ends lost 11 bases and 8 bases respectively, with 15 bases between them. Germline CDR1 reads MNHNS; CDR2 reads SASEGT. The length of the CDR3 is 11 residues. CDR3 sequence: CAATGGYGYTF. The CDR3 nucleotides read TGTGCCGCTACTGGGGGGTACGGCTACACCTTC.

This clone was seen only a few times. The chain uses TRBV29-1 and TRBJ2-1; 13 positions agree with TRBD2. The germline V gene encodes CDR1 SQVTM and CDR2 ANQGSEA. This CDR3 comprises 20 residues. The junction had 18 bases not matched to a gene; V was cut back by 5 bases and J by 2 bases. CDR3: CSVFSSTVTSGGSPYNEQFF. The CDR3 nucleotides are TGCAGCGTTTTTAGTTCTACTGTGACTAGCGGGGGGTCCCCCTACAATGAGCAGTTCTTC.

The rearrangement links TRBV28 to TRBJ1-1; the D is unclear. CDR1 and CDR2 (germline): MDHEN, SYDVKM. Trimming stripped 5 bases from V and 0 bases from J, with 10 bases between. The CDR3 is made up of 14 amino acids. For the CDR3, the DNA is TGTGCCAGCAGTCCGCGGCAGCTGAACACTGAAGCTTTCTTT. This sequence encodes CASSPRQLNTEAFF.

V usage is TRBV30 and J usage is TRBJ2-3, with 8 bases aligning to TRBD2. V lost 0 bases and J lost 6; bases outside the gene matches: 11. Germline V lookup: CDR1 GTSNPN, CDR2 SVGIG (reference sequence). The CDR3 has 16 amino acids. CDR3 amino acids: CAWSVHSGGPMDTQYF. The DNA for the CDR3 is TGTGCCTGGAGTGTACACTCGGGGGGGCCCATGGATACGCAGTATTTT.

The chain couples TRBV5-1 to TRBJ2-7; D assignment may be TRBD1 or TRBD2 (5 bases each). Between the trimmed V and J ends, which lost 0 bases and 5 bases, there was a span of 15 bases. Germline-derived CDR1 and CDR2 are SGHRS and YFSETQ. This CDR3 spans 15 amino acids. The CDR3 region has the DNA TGCGCCAGCAGCTTGGTCGGGACCCCTTTAAACGAGCAGTACTTC. Protein product: CASSLVGTPLNEQYF.

This clone was counted a few times. The rearrangement links TRBV6-1 to TRBJ1-2; 8 bases are shared with TRBD1. Germline assignment: CDR1 MNHNS and CDR2 SASEGT. CDR3 size: 11 residues. J was trimmed by 7 bases and V by 6 bases; bases with no gene match: 1. DNA for the CDR3: TGTGCCAGCAGGACAGGGGTTGGCTACACCTTC. Translating gives CASRTGVGYTF.

The sample holds a few counts of this clone. The rearrangement links TRBV6-6 to TRBJ2-7, with D possibly being TRBD1 (5 bases). The ends were cut back, 0 bases at V and 5 bases at J, with 8 bases in the middle. Germline lookup yields CDR1 MNHNY and CDR2 SVGAGI (reference sequence). This CDR3 has 13 amino acids. The CDR3 loop reads CASSYSGVHEQYF. DNA of the CDR3: TGTGCCAGCAGTTACTCAGGGGTTCACGAGCAGTACTTC.

This chain links TRBV6-5 with TRBJ2-1; no reliable D call. Germline CDR1 MNHEY, CDR2 SVGAGI. The germline V and J ends were trimmed by 7 bases and 8 bases, with 12 bases remaining between them. This CDR3 is 12 amino acids long. In DNA form, the CDR3 reads TGTGCCAGCACTCTTCCCTTGGATGAGCAGTTCTTC. Residues: CASTLPLDEQFF.

This rearrangement joins TRBV10-3 to TRBJ1-1; D not resolved. Germline V gene data show CDR1 as ENHRY and CDR2 as SYGVKD. The V end was cut by 3 bases, the J end by 5 bases, with 13 bases between. The CDR3 sequence is 14 residues long. The CDR3 DNA follows: TGTGCCATCAGTGAATTCCCCACAGAAACTGAAGCTTTCTTT. Translated, it gives CAISEFPTETEAFF.

The J gene is TRBJ1-1, the V gene TRBV29-1; TRBD1 matches 9 bases. Germline V gives CDR1 SQVTM, CDR2 ANQGSEA. Germline trimming cut 7 bases from V and 3 bases from J; bases unmatched to any gene: 24. This CDR3 has 19 residues. CDR3 protein: CSALTWGLGQGRSYTEAFF. CDR3 nucleotides: TGCAGCGCACTTACTTGGGGTCTGGGACAGGGAAGGTCGTACACTGAAGCTTTCTTT.

This sequence joins TRBV7-9 and TRBJ2-3; 16 nucleotides match TRBD2. V shed 5 bases and J 4 bases; nucleotides not matched to a gene: 6. Germline V gene sequence: CDR1 SEHNR, CDR2 FQNEAQ (reference sequence). The CDR3 consists of 17 residues. The CDR3 bases are TGTGCCAGCAGCCATACCGGGACTAGCGGGGGGGCAGATACGCAGTATTTT. Its translation is CASSHTGTSGGADTQYF. Based on the CDR3 plus reference TRBV7-9 and TRBJ2-3, the full variable domain is DTGVSQNPRHKITKRGQNVTFRCDPISEHNRLYWYRQTLGQGPEFLTYFQNEAQLEKSRLLSDRFSAERPKGSFSTLEIQRTEQGDSAMYLCASSHTGTSGGADTQYFGPGTRLTVL.

The rearrangement links TRBV6-1 to TRBJ2-6, with D perhaps matching TRBD2 (5 bases). CDR1 is MNHNS, CDR2 SASEGT, per germline. Trimming shortened V by 2 bases and J by 0 bases, and 14 bases separated the two germline ends. The CDR3 is 18 amino acids. The CDR3 is CASSEFGVPFSGANVLTF. CDR3 DNA: TGTGCCAGCAGTGAATTCGGGGTGCCCTTCTCTGGGGCCAACGTCCTGACTTTC.